This T cell receptor (beta chain) is drawn from a study of neurological immune-mediated disorders. CDR1 is SGHRS, CDR2 YFSETQ, per germline. The CDR3 contains 15 residues. The V and J ends lost 0 bases and 2 bases respectively, with 10 bases between them. This clonotype has at least ten counts. Its specificity is not known. MiXCR was run by TCRdb on the 5' RACE reads, yielding one entry per CDR3 protein. The sample lists about 41,000 distinct CDR3 sequences; roughly 12% were seen once. The study built unsorted libraries from 2 million PBMCs kept at -80 C. Study conclusions and caveats: The expanded clones of different subjects shared no CDR3 amino acid sequences (suggesting private repertoires in all groups).

This TCR came from a female donor in good health. The sequenced sample was PBMCs. This chain connects TRBV5-1 to TRBJ2-3; TRBD2 might be the D (6 bases). Here the CDR3 reads CASSLAGLNTDTQYF. Written as DNA, the CDR3 is TGCGCCAGCAGCTTGGCGGGACTCAACACAGATACGCAGTATTTT. The variable domain in full, completed from reference TRBV5-1 and TRBJ2-3, reads KAGVTQTPRYLIKTRGQQVTLSCSPISGHRSVSWYQQTPGQGLQFLFEYFSETQRNKGNFPGRFSGRQFSNSRSEMNVSTLELGDSALYLCASSLAGLNTDTQYFGPGTRLTVL.